A single sample is the source of the 8 T cell receptor beta chains below, sequenced in a study of T cells in Graves' hyperthyroidism and ophthalmopathy. Amplified TCR beta CDR3 regions derived from RNA transcripts. HTBI primers were the set used in a first-round RT-PCR of the TCR CDR3. TCRdb re-analysed the multiplex PCR reads in MiXCR, keeping a single row per CDR3 protein. The table records roughly 700,000 distinct CDR3 sequences, 12% to 15% of them present only once. Sequenced material: blood. These receptors came from a woman under 30 with Graves' hyperthyroidism.

Note on this clonotype: This may be a read error, as it is one base from a much larger clone. The rearrangement uses TRBV30 and TRBJ2-7, with D maybe TRBD1 (6 bases). The CDR3 covers 15 residues. The germline V gene encodes CDR1 GTSNPN and CDR2 SVGIG (reference sequence). CDR3 coding DNA: TGTGCCCGGAGTGTACTCCCACAGGGCTCCTACGAGCAGTACTTC. Its translation: CARSVLPQGSYEQYF.

The chain carries TRBV7-2 and TRBJ2-7, with 7 bases aligning to TRBD2. This CDR3 spans 15 amino acids. V was pared by 6 bases and J by 0 bases, with 8 bases of the junction left unmatched. Germline CDR1 reads SGHTA; CDR2 reads FQGNSA. The CDR3 protein is CASRNSSGSSYEQYF. The CDR3 coding sequence is TGTGCCAGCAGAAACTCTAGCGGATCCTCCTACGAGCAGTACTTC.

The V and J genes are TRBV12-3 or TRBV12-4 and TRBJ2-5; 7 nucleotides agree with TRBD2. J lost 5 bases, V lost 6 bases, and 9 bases had no gene match. The CDR3 runs to 14 residues. CDR3: CASSFRVGGETQYF. The CDR3 DNA follows: TGTGCCAGCAGCTTCCGGGTCGGGGGGGAGACCCAGTACTTC.

There are a few counts of this clonotype. The V gene is TRBV20-1, the J gene TRBJ2-1; D might be TRBD1 or TRBD2, each matching 5 bases. Trimming removed 0 bases at V and 1 base at J, with 10 bases between. The CDR3 consists of 15 residues. CDR1 is DFQATT and CDR2 is SNEGSKA in the germline V gene (reference sequence). The DNA for the CDR3 is TGCAGTGCTAGAGATGATGGGGGATCCTACAATGAGCAGTTCTTC. Translating gives CSARDDGGSYNEQFF.

The chain is built from TRBV6-1 and TRBJ1-1; 9 positions match TRBD1. CDR1 is MNHNS, CDR2 SASEGT, per germline. V lost 8 bases, J lost 0 bases, and 10 bases stayed unmatched. This CDR3 region has 16 residues. CDR3 DNA: TGTGCCAGCCTAAGAACAGGGGGCGCGATGAACACTGAAGCTTTCTTT. The encoded protein is CASLRTGGAMNTEAFF.

This clonotype was seen ten or more times. The genes are TRBV6-1 and TRBJ2-7; D remains unclear. The V end lost 7 bases, the J end lost 1 base, and 8 bases lay between the germline ends. Germline V gene sequence: CDR1 MNHNS, CDR2 SASEGT. The CDR3 loop spans 12 amino acids. Here the CDR3 DNA reads TGTGCCAGCAAGCGCTCGTCCTACGAGCAGTACTTC. This translates into CASKRSSYEQYF.

Only one count was recorded for this clonotype. The J gene is TRBJ2-7, the V gene TRBV19; a possible D gene is TRBD1 (6 bases). There are 16 residues in the CDR3. The germline CDR1 and CDR2 sequences are LNHDA and SQIVND (reference sequence). V dropped 4 bases and J dropped 2 bases, with 18 bases sitting between them. CDR3 sequence: CASSRGTITGTYEQYF. In DNA, the CDR3 is TGTGCCAGTAGTAGAGGGACGATCACAGGGACCTACGAGCAGTACTTC.

The chain employs TRBV9 and TRBJ2-7, with TRBD1 matching over 8 bases. J was trimmed by 3 bases and V by 3 bases; bases with no gene match: 8. This CDR3 has 15 amino acids. CDR1 SGDLS and CDR2 YYNGEE come from the germline V gene. The CDR3 sequence: CASSASGTGYYEQYF. Written as DNA, the CDR3 is TGTGCCAGCAGCGCTTCCGGGACAGGATACTACGAGCAGTACTTC.